This note documents a single TCR beta chain sequence. The antigen is not known. The assay was immunoSEQ multiplex PCR, and TCRdb's table has in-frame clones only and misses some. The sample consists of 60,000 to 75,000 clones, about 95% of them appearing once. This sample stems from a study of human thymus T cells. Regarding the study as a whole: Unrelated individuals had highly overlapping thymic repertoires, as reported in related research.

This CDR3 region has 14 residues. The V end was cut by 6 bases, the J end by 6 bases, with 17 bases between. From germline, CDR1 is MDHEN and CDR2 SYDVKM. In corrective heart surgery, resections were taken, and these provided the thymus tissue. Healthy Finnish infants undergoing corrective surgery for congenital heart defects were the donors. The specimen was thymus tissue. The chain links TRBV28 to TRBJ1-2; weak D call: TRBD1 (5 bases). This receptor was taken from a girl under three years old with a congenital heart defect but otherwise immunologically healthy. This chain's CDR3 is CASRALGTGDGYTF. As DNA, the CDR3 is TGTGCCAGCAGGGCTCTAGGGACGGGGGATGGCTACACCTTC.